The clone carrying this TCR beta chain was observed a single time. Its specificity is unknown. The sample originates from a study of shared clonotypes between healthy human individuals. Study conclusions and caveats: Non-shared clonotypes showed lower generation probabilities than clonotypes common to all four donors. Large depth notwithstanding, sorted-subset sequencing proved incomplete by rarefaction. There were few donors, and this limited the genetic and exposure-history diversity represented.

Sequencing used immunoSEQ multiplex PCR; TCRdb keeps in-frame clones, though not all of them. The table includes approximately 840,000 clones, 96% detected once. CD8 cells regarded as naive lacked CD45RO, were positively chosen for CCR7, and omitted terminally differentiated effector memory CD45RA+ cells. Every contributor of samples was a Caucasian grown-up residing in Nashville, Tennessee. The receptor's source is a man aged 25 to 40 in good health. The source material was naive CD8+ T cells sorted from blood.

The CDR3 sequence: CASSPPGLDKETQYF. In nucleotides, the CDR3 is TGTGCCAGCAGCCCTCCGGGACTTGATAAAGAGACCCAGTACTTC. V usage is TRBV7-2 and J usage is TRBJ2-5; D perhaps matches TRBD2 (6 bases). V lost 5 bases and J lost 3, with 16 bases in between. The CDR3 loop spans 15 amino acids. The germline gives CDR1 SGHTA, CDR2 FQGNSA.